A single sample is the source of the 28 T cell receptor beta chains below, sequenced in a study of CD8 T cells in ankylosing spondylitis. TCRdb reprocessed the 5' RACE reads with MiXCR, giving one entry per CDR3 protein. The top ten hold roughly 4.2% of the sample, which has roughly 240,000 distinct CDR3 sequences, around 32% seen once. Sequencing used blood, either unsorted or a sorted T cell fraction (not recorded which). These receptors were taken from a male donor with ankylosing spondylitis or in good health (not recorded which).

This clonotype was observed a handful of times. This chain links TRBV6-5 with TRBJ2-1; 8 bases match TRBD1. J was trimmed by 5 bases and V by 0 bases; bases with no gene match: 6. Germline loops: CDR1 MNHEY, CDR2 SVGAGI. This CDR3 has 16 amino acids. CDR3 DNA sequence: TGTGCCAGCAGTTACTCCCCCGGACAGGGCCACAATGAGCAGTTCTTC. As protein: CASSYSPGQGHNEQFF.

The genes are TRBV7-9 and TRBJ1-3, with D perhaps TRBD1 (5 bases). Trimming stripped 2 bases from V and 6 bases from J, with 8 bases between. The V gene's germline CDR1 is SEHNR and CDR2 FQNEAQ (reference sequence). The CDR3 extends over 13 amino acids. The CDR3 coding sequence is TGTGCCAGCAGCTTACCAGGGCCAAACACCATATATTTT. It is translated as CASSLPGPNTIYF.

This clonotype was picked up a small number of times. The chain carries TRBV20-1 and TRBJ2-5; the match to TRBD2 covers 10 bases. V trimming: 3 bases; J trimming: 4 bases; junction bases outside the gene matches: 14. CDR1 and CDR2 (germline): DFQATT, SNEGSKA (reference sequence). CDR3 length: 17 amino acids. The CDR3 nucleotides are TGCAGTGCTAGTCAGTCGGCAGCGGGGGGGAGGGGAGAGACCCAGTACTTC. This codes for CSASQSAAGGRGETQYF.

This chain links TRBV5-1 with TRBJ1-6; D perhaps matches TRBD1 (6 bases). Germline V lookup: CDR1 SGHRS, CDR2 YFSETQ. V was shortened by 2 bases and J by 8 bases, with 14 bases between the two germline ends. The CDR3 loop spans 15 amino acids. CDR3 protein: CASSLARTEDSPLHF. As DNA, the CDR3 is TGCGCCAGCAGCTTAGCCCGGACAGAGGATTCACCCCTCCACTTT.

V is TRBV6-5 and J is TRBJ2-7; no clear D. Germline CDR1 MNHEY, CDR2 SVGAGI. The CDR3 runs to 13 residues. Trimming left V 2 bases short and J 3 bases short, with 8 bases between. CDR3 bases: TGTGCCAGCAGTTACCGAGATAACTACGAGCAGTACTTC. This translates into CASSYRDNYEQYF.

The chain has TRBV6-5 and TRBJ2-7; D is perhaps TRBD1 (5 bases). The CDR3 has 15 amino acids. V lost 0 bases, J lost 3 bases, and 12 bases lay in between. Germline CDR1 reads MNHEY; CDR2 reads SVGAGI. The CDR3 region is CASSYSGQGIYEQYF. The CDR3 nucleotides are TGTGCCAGCAGTTACTCGGGGCAGGGCATCTACGAGCAGTACTTC.

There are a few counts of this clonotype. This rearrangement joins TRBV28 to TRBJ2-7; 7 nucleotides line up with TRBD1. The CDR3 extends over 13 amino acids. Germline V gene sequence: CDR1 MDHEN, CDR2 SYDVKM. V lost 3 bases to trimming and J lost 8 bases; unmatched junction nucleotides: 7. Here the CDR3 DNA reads TGTGCCAGCAGTTTCCGCCAGGGGGATCAGCAGTACTTC. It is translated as CASSFRQGDQQYF. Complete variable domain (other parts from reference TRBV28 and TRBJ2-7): DVKVTQSSRYLVKRTGEKVFLECVQDMDHENMFWYRQDPGLGLRLIYFSYDVKMKEKGDIPEGYSVSREKKERFSLILESASTNQTSMYLCASSFRQGDQQYFGPGTRLTVT.

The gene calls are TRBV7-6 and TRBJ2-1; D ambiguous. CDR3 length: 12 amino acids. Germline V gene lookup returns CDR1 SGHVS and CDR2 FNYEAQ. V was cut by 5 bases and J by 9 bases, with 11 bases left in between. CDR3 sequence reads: CASSSISAEQFF. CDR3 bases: TGTGCCAGCAGCAGCATCTCGGCTGAGCAGTTCTTC.

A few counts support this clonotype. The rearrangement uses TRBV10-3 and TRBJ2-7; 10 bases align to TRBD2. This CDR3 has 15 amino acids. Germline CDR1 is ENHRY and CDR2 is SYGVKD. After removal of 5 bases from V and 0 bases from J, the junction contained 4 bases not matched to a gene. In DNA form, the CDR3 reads TGTGCCATCAGTTCCCTAGCGGGAGCCTCCTACGAGCAGTACTTC. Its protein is CAISSLAGASYEQYF.

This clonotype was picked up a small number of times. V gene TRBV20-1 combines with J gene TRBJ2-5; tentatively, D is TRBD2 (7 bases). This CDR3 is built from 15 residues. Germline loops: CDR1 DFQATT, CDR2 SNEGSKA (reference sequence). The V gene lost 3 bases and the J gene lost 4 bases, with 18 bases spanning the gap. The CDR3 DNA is TGCAGTGCTAGTGGGGGGGGGCCCCCAGGAGAGACCCAGTACTTC. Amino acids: CSASGGGPPGETQYF.

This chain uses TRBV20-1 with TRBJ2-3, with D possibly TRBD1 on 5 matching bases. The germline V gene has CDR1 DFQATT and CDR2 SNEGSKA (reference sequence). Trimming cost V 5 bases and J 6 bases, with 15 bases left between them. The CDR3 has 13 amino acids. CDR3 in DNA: TGCAGTGCTCCAAGTGACAGCCAGGATACGCAGTATTTT. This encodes CSAPSDSQDTQYF.

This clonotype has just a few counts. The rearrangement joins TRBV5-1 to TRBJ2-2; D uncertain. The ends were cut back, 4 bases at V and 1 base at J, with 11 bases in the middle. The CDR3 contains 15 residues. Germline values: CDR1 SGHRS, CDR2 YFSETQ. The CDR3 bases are TGCGCCAGCAGCCCCCGTACAAGGAACACCGGGGAGCTGTTTTTT. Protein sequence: CASSPRTRNTGELFF.

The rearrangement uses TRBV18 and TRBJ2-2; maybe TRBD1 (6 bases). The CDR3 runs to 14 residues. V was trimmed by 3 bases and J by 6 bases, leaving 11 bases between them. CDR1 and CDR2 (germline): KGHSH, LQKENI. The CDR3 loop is CASSPQQGAGELFF. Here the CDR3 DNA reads TGTGCCAGCTCACCTCAACAGGGTGCCGGGGAGCTGTTTTTT.

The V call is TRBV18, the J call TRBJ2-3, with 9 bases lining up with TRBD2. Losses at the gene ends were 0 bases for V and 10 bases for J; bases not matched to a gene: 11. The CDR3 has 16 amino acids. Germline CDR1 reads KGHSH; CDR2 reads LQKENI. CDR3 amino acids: CASSPPGASGAEAQYF. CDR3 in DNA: TGTGCCAGCTCACCACCGGGGGCTAGCGGGGCGGAGGCGCAGTATTTT. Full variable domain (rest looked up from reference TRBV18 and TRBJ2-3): NAGVMQNPRHLVRRRGQEARLRCSPMKGHSHVYWYRQLPEEGLKFMVYLQKENIIDESGMPKERFSAEFPKEGPSILRIQQVVRGDSAAYFCASSPPGASGAEAQYFGPGTRLTVL.

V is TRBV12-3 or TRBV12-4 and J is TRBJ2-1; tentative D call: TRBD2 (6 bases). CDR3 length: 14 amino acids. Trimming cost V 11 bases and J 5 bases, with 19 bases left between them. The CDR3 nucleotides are TGTGCCTCCAGGAGGGCGGGCCGCGACAATGAGCAGTTCTTC. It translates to CASRRAGRDNEQFF.

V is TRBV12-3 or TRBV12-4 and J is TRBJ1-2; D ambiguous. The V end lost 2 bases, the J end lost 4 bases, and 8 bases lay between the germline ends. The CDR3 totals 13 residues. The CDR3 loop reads CASSLRGPYGYTF. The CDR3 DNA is TGTGCCAGCAGTTTACGGGGTCCCTATGGCTACACCTTC.

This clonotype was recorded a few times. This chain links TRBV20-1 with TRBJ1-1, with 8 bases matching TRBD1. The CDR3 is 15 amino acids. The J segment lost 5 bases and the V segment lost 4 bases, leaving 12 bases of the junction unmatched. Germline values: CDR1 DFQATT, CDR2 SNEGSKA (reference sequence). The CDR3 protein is CSATISWTGRTEAFF. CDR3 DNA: TGCAGTGCTACCATTTCATGGACAGGGCGTACTGAAGCTTTCTTT.

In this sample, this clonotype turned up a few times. CDR3 bases: TGCAGTGCTAGGAAGAGGGTCGGCAATCAGCCCCAGCATTTT. It encodes CSARKRVGNQPQHF. The chain employs TRBV20-1 and TRBJ1-5; D is uncertain. From germline, CDR1 is DFQATT and CDR2 SNEGSKA (reference sequence). V lost 3 bases and J 2 bases, leaving 11 bases between the germline ends. The CDR3 loop spans 14 amino acids.

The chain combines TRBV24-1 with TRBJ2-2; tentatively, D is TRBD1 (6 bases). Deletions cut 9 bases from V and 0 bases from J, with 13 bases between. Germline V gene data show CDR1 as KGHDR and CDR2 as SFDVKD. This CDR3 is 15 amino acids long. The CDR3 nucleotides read TGTGCCACCCGAGGGGGACAATCGAACACCGGGGAGCTGTTTTTT. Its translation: CATRGGQSNTGELFF.

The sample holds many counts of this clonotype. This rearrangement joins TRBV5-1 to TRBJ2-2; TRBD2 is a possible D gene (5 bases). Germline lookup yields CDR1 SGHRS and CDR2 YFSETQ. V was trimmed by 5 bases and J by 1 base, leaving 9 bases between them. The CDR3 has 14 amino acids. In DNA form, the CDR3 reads TGCGCCAGCAGTCTGGCGGGGAACACCGGGGAGCTGTTTTTT. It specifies CASSLAGNTGELFF.

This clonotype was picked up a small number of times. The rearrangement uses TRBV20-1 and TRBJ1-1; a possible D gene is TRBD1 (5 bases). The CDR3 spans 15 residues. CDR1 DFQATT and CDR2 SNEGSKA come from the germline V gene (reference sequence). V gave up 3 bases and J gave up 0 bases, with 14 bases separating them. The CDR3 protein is CSARDLRGLNTEAFF. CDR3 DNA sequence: TGCAGTGCTAGGGATTTGAGGGGCCTGAACACTGAAGCTTTCTTT.

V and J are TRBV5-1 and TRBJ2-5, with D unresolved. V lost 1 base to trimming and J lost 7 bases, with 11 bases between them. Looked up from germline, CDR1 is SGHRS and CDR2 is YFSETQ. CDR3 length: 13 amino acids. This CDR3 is CASSLYSDGTQYF. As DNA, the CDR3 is TGCGCCAGCAGCTTGTACAGCGATGGGACCCAGTACTTC.

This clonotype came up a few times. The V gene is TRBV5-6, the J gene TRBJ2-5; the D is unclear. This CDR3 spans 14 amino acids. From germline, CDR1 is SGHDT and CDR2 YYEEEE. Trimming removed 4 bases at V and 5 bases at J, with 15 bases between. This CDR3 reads CASSLPLERETQYF. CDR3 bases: TGTGCCAGCAGCCTCCCCCTAGAGAGGGAGACCCAGTACTTC.

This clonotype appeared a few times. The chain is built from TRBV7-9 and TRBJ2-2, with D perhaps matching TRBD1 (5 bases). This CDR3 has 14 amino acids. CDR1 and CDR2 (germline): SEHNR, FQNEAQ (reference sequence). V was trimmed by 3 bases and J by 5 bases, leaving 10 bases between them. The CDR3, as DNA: TGTGCCAGCAGCTTCTTCCCAGGGACCGGGGAGCTGTTTTTT. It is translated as CASSFFPGTGELFF.

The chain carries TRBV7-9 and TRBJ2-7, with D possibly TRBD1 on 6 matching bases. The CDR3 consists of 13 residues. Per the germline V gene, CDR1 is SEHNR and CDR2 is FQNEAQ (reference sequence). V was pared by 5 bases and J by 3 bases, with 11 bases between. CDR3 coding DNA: TGTGCCAGCAGCGCCCGGGACAACTACGAGCAGTACTTC. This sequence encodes CASSARDNYEQYF.

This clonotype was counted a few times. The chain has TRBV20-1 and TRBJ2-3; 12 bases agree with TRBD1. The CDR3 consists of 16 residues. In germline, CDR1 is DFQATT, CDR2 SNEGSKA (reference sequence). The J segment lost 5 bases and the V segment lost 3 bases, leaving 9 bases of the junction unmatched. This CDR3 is CSARALGQGAGDTQYF. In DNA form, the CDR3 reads TGCAGTGCTAGGGCGCTGGGACAGGGGGCTGGAGATACGCAGTATTTT.

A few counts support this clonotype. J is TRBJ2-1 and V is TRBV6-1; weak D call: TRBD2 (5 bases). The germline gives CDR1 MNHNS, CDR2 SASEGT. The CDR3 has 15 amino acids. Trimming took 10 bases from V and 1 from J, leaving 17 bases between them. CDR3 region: CATRDGVLSYNEQFF. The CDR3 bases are TGTGCCACCAGAGACGGGGTACTTTCCTACAATGAGCAGTTCTTC.

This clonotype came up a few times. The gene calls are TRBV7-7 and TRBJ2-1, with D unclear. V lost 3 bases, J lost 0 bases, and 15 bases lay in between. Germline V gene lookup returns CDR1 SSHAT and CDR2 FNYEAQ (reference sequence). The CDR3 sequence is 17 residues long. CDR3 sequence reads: CASSLSRTYSSYNEQFF. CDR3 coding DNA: TGTGCCAGCAGCTTGTCCCGGACCTATAGCTCCTACAATGAGCAGTTCTTC.